These 15 T cell receptor beta chains were all obtained from the same sample, sequenced in a study of CD8 T cells in Susac syndrome (dated by TCRdb to about 2019). Libraries were prepared through the immunoSEQ multiplex PCR assay. RNA was extracted using the RNeasy kit, and roughly 0.5 to 1 microgram was reverse transcribed with random hexamers. The public reads were reprocessed in TCRdb via fastp at Q25 and MiXCR, keeping in-frame beta chains. Identical CDR3 proteins give one entry, which carries the most common genes and DNA. This sample has about 150,000 distinct CDR3 sequences in its table, and approximately 96% of those were observed once. 0.2% to 0.25% of the sample rests with the top ten. Sample: CD8+ T cells from PBMCs. Receptors were obtained from a human donor with multiple sclerosis.

CDR3 protein: CASRGGAGTEAFF. CDR3 DNA sequence: TGTGCCAGCAGGGGCGGGGCTGGCACTGAAGCTTTCTTT. The genes are TRBV27 and TRBJ1-1; perhaps TRBD1 as D (5 bases). Germline lookup yields CDR1 MNHEY and CDR2 SMNVEV (reference sequence). Trimming stripped 6 bases from V and 4 bases from J, with 12 bases between. This CDR3 region has 13 residues.

V gene TRBV12-3 or TRBV12-4 combines with J gene TRBJ2-2; D gene ambiguous. V dropped 7 bases and J dropped 4 bases, with 7 bases sitting between them. The CDR3 spans 12 residues. The CDR3, as DNA: TGTGCCAGCAAGGCTGGCACCGGGGAGCTGTTTTTT. Translated: CASKAGTGELFF.

The genes are TRBV29-1 and TRBJ1-3; 7 bases line up with TRBD1. Germline V gene sequence: CDR1 SQVTM, CDR2 ANQGSEA. CDR3 length: 13 amino acids. Trimming cost V 4 bases and J 7 bases; bases outside gene matches: 7. The CDR3 region has the DNA TGCAGCGTTGCAGGGGGACTGGGTAACACCATATATTTT. It encodes CSVAGGLGNTIYF.

This chain links TRBV10-3 with TRBJ2-3; D ambiguous. CDR1 and CDR2 (germline): ENHRY, SYGVKD. Trimming pared 3 bases from V and 6 bases from J, leaving 7 bases between. CDR3 length: 12 residues. This CDR3 is CAISDLGDTQYF. The CDR3 coding sequence is TGTGCCATCAGTGACCTGGGTGATACGCAGTATTTT.

This chain links TRBV27 with TRBJ2-1; D possibly corresponds to TRBD1 (5 bases). The CDR3 has 16 amino acids. V dropped 6 bases and J dropped 3 bases, with 18 bases sitting between them. The germline V gene encodes CDR1 MNHEY and CDR2 SMNVEV (reference sequence). DNA of the CDR3: TGTGCCAGCAGCCCGTACGCAGGGATATACTACAATGAGCAGTTCTTC. It translates to CASSPYAGIYYNEQFF.

V is TRBV5-1 and J is TRBJ1-2, with a tentative D call TRBD1 (5 bases). The V end lost 4 bases, the J end lost 4 bases, and 20 bases lay between the germline ends. This CDR3 has 16 amino acids. Germline V CDR1 and CDR2: SGHRS, YFSETQ. In DNA, the CDR3 is TGCGCCAGCAGCCAGACCCAGGGCTCGGGAGGCTATGGCTACACCTTC. Amino acids: CASSQTQGSGGYGYTF.

The chain has TRBV3-1 and TRBJ2-7, with 9 bases fitting TRBD2. Unmatched junction bases numbered 4, after V lost 4 bases and J lost 6 bases. Germline CDR1 and CDR2: LGHDT and YNNKEL (reference sequence). There are 13 residues in the CDR3. The CDR3 nucleotides read TGTGCCAGCAGCCCGGCGGGGGGGGGCGAGCAGTACTTC. This codes for CASSPAGGGEQYF.

The J gene is TRBJ2-7, the V gene TRBV7-9; D gene uncertain. Germline V lookup: CDR1 SEHNR, CDR2 FQNEAQ (reference sequence). CDR3 length: 11 residues. The V and J ends lost 3 bases and 6 bases respectively, with 6 bases between them. The CDR3 reads CASSFALEQYF. CDR3 nucleotide sequence: TGTGCCAGCAGCTTCGCCCTCGAGCAGTACTTC.

V gene TRBV6-5 combines with J gene TRBJ2-5, with a tentative D call TRBD1 (6 bases). Germline CDR1 is MNHEY and CDR2 is SVGAGI. There are 13 residues in the CDR3. V lost 6 bases and J 3 bases, leaving 11 bases between the germline ends. Here the CDR3 DNA reads TGTGCCAGCAGAACCTCAGGGGAAGAGACCCAGTACTTC. Amino acids: CASRTSGEETQYF.

The chain's CDR3 is CASSVGSGQPQHF. CDR3 nucleotides: TGTGCCAGCAGCGTAGGGTCCGGGCAGCCCCAGCATTTT. The chain is built from TRBV9 and TRBJ1-5; D is unclear. Germline V gives CDR1 SGDLS, CDR2 YYNGEE. The CDR3 is 13 residues long. Trimming took 0 bases from V and 7 from J, leaving 8 bases between them.

This chain links TRBV30 with TRBJ2-2; 9 nucleotides line up with TRBD2. CDR1 and CDR2 (germline): GTSNPN, SVGIG (reference sequence). The V segment lost 5 bases and the J segment 6 bases; nucleotides outside the gene matches: 4. This CDR3 region has 13 residues. CDR3 amino acids: CAWASGDAGELFF. The CDR3 nucleotides read TGTGCCTGGGCTAGCGGGGACGCCGGGGAGCTGTTTTTT.

The V and J genes are TRBV5-4 and TRBJ2-3; D might be TRBD1 (6 bases). V lost 4 bases and J lost 4, with 13 bases in between. Germline V gene sequence: CDR1 SGHNT, CDR2 YYREEE (reference sequence). This CDR3 spans 14 amino acids. For the CDR3, the DNA is TGTGCCAGCAGCCCAACAGGGTTCGCAGATACGCAGTATTTT. Protein product: CASSPTGFADTQYF. Looking up the rest from reference TRBV5-4 and TRBJ2-3 gives the full variable domain: ETGVTQSPTHLIKTRGQQVTLRCSSQSGHNTVSWYQQALGQGPQFIFQYYREEENGRGNFPPRFSGLQFPNYSSELNVNALELDDSALYLCASSPTGFADTQYFGPGTRLTVL.

This clonotype was counted only a few times. The rearrangement links TRBV7-9 to TRBJ2-7; no clear D. This CDR3 spans 12 amino acids. The V gene lost 6 bases and the J gene lost 0 bases, with 6 bases spanning the gap. Per the germline V gene, CDR1 is SEHNR and CDR2 is FQNEAQ (reference sequence). The CDR3 loop reads CASSYGSYEQYF. In DNA form, the CDR3 reads TGTGCCAGCAGTTACGGCTCCTACGAGCAGTACTTC.

The chain has TRBV29-1 and TRBJ1-1, with 9 bases aligning to TRBD1. This CDR3 comprises 12 residues. V lost 8 bases and J lost 4; bases outside the gene matches: 5. The germline V gene has CDR1 SQVTM and CDR2 ANQGSEA. In nucleotides, the CDR3 is TGCAGCTCGGGACAGGGAACCACTGAAGCTTTCTTT. This translates into CSSGQGTTEAFF.

The genes are TRBV14 and TRBJ2-7; possible D gene TRBD2, 6 bases. The CDR3 length is 12 residues. Trimming pared 3 bases from V and 9 bases from J, leaving 12 bases between. CDR1 is SGHDN and CDR2 is FVKESK in the germline V gene. CDR3 in amino acids: CASSQGLGGQYF. The DNA of the CDR3 is TGTGCCAGCAGCCAGGGCCTGGGAGGGCAGTACTTC.